A selection of T cell receptor beta chains follows, all from one sample in a study of blood T cell repertoires in COVID-19. Assay used: immunoSEQ multiplex PCR; TCRdb lists only in-frame clones, some missing. Here the sample spans roughly 250,000 clones, roughly 87% being singletons. Source material: PBMCs or T cells enriched from blood (not recorded which). These receptors were taken from a woman in her thirties with acute COVID-19. CDR3s include the opening cysteine and the closing phenylalanine or tryptophan. Fields, in order: V gene, D gene, J gene, clone size, CDR3 protein, CDR3 DNA. A D gene is named only where the DNA matches it firmly. The size field is filled for only some rows; it gives once, few, many or a size class.

TRBV19,-,TRBJ2-2,-,CASSRQGWYGELFF,TGTGCCAGTAGTAGGCAGGGGTGGTACGGGGAGCTGTTTTTT
TRBV5-1,TRBD2,TRBJ2-5,-,CASSLAPGGETQYF,TGCGCCAGCAGCTTGGCCCCGGGGGGGGAGACCCAGTACTTC
TRBV9,TRBD2,TRBJ2-7,-,CASSVGASGGYEQYF,TGTGCCAGCAGCGTAGGGGCTAGCGGGGGCTACGAGCAGTACTTC
TRBV5-4,TRBD2,TRBJ2-3,-,CASSLGLAGGSTDTQYF,TGTGCCAGCAGCTTGGGACTGGCGGGAGGTTCCACAGATACGCAGTATTTT
TRBV5-1,-,TRBJ1-1,-,CASSLGQGRGDTEAFF,TGCGCCAGCAGCTTGGGGCAGGGACGGGGGGACACTGAAGCTTTCTTT
TRBV4-1,TRBD1,TRBJ1-1,once,CASSQAAGQSYAEAFF,TGCGCCAGCAGCCAAGCTGCGGGACAGTCGTATGCCGAGGCTTTCTTT
TRBV2,-,TRBJ1-2,-,CASSGGRRTNYGYTF,TGTGCCAGCAGTGGGGGGCGGCGGACTAACTATGGCTACACCTTC
TRBV5-1,-,TRBJ2-1,-,CASSVGGPSSYNEQFF,TGCGCCAGCAGTGTGGGAGGCCCCAGCTCCTACAATGAGCAGTTCTTC
TRBV28,TRBD2,TRBJ2-7,-,CASSSTGLAVFTEQYF,TGTGCCAGCAGTTCAACCGGACTAGCGGTTTTTACGGAGCAGTACTTC
TRBV19,TRBD2,TRBJ2-3,-,CACRLSGGPDTQYF,TGTGCCTGTAGACTAAGCGGGGGGCCAGATACGCAGTATTTT
TRBV7-2,-,TRBJ2-7,once,CASSSRDLYSYEQYF,TGTGCCAGCAGCTCGCGGGACTTATACTCCTACGAGCAGTACTTC
TRBV5-4,-,TRBJ1-4,-,CASSATESNEKLFF,TGTGCCAGCAGCGCAACAGAAAGTAATGAAAAACTGTTTTTT
TRBV5-5,-,TRBJ1-1,-,CASSPGHMNTEAFF,TGTGCCAGCAGCCCGGGACACATGAACACTGAAGCTTTCTTT
TRBV19,-,TRBJ2-4,few,CASSIDGQGNIQYF,TGTGCCAGTAGTATAGACGGTCAGGGAAACATTCAGTACTTC
TRBV3-1/TRBV3-2,TRBD1,TRBJ1-5,-,CASSQEASGGEPQHF,TGTGCCAGCAGCCAAGAAGCTTCAGGGGGAGAGCCCCAGCATTTT
TRBV25-1,TRBD2,TRBJ2-1,-,CASSDLRRGGNEQFF,TGTGCCAGCAGTGACCTCCGGCGGGGGGGCAATGAGCAGTTCTTC
TRBV6-5,TRBD1,TRBJ2-7,-,CASSSGTASYEQYF,TGTGCCAGCAGTTCTGGGACAGCCTCCTACGAGCAGTACTTC
TRBV5-1,-,TRBJ2-3,-,CASSSVQGSPDTQYF,TGCGCCAGCAGCTCCGTCCAGGGGTCCCCAGATACGCAGTATTTT
TRBV24-1,-,TRBJ2-5,many,CATSDFSGKETQYF,TGTGCCACCAGTGATTTCTCAGGGAAAGAGACCCAGTACTTC
TRBV2,-,TRBJ2-3,-,CASRGGPDTQYF,TGTGCCAGCAGGGGGGGGCCAGATACGCAGTATTTT
TRBV28,TRBD2,TRBJ2-3,-,CASSRTSGMSTDTQYF,TGTGCCAGCAGTAGAACTAGCGGGATGAGCACAGATACGCAGTATTTT
TRBV30,-,TRBJ2-5,-,CAWSVLGGTGETQYF,TGTGCCTGGAGTGTACTTGGGGGGACGGGAGAGACCCAGTACTTC
TRBV30,-,TRBJ1-2,once,CAWSIDSETGYTF,TGTGCCTGGAGTATCGACTCAGAAACGGGCTACACCTTC
TRBV7-8,-,TRBJ1-1,-,CASSQIGAGAFF,TGTGCCAGCAGCCAAATTGGGGCTGGAGCTTTCTTT
TRBV6-2/TRBV6-3,TRBD2,TRBJ2-1,-,CASSKPPGSGSTYEQFF,TGTGCCAGCAGTAAGCCACCTGGGAGCGGGAGTACTTACGAGCAGTTCTTC
TRBV10-1,TRBD2,TRBJ2-3,-,CASSEDSGGSTDTQYF,TGCGCCAGCAGTGAGGATAGCGGGGGCAGCACAGATACGCAGTATTTT
TRBV7-9,-,TRBJ1-1,-,CASRSGPGVRDEAFF,TGTGCCAGCAGATCCGGGCCCGGGGTGAGGGATGAAGCTTTCTTT
TRBV4-3,-,TRBJ1-5,few,CASSQDYRNNQPQHF,TGCGCCAGCAGCCAAGATTACAGAAACAATCAGCCCCAGCATTTT
TRBV9,-,TRBJ1-2,-,CASSVDPSRAGYGYTF,TGTGCCAGCAGCGTAGACCCCTCCAGGGCTGGCTATGGCTACACCTTC
TRBV18,-,TRBJ2-1,-,CASSPGTGFYNEQFF,TGTGCCAGCTCACCAGGAACAGGATTCTACAATGAGCAGTTCTTC
TRBV7-3,TRBD2,TRBJ2-1,-,CASSLAGGNEQFF,TGTGCCAGCAGCTTAGCGGGGGGCAATGAGCAGTTCTTC
TRBV5-1,TRBD2,TRBJ2-5,-,CASRTSETETQYF,TGCGCCAGCAGAACTAGCGAGACAGAGACCCAGTACTTC
TRBV20-1,-,TRBJ2-1,-,CSASPARSYNEQFF,TGCAGTGCTAGTCCAGCGCGCTCCTACAATGAGCAGTTCTTC
TRBV7-9,-,TRBJ2-1,-,CASSFVLAALGNEQFF,TGTGCCAGCAGCTTCGTGTTAGCGGCCCTTGGGAATGAGCAGTTCTTC
TRBV7-3,-,TRBJ2-3,-,CASSLDSSRNPDTQYF,TGTGCCAGCAGCTTAGATAGTTCTAGAAACCCAGATACGCAGTATTTT
TRBV5-1,-,TRBJ1-6,few,CASSPDREYSPLHF,TGCGCCAGCAGCCCCGACAGAGAGTATTCACCCCTCCACTTT
TRBV5-8,TRBD1,TRBJ2-7,-,CASSSRDRDNEQYF,TGTGCCAGCAGCTCCCGGGACAGGGATAACGAGCAGTACTTC
TRBV12-3/TRBV12-4,-,TRBJ2-7,-,CASSLRGIYEQYF,TGTGCCAGCAGTTTACGGGGGATCTACGAGCAGTACTTC
TRBV28,TRBD1,TRBJ1-2,-,CASSLGWAGGFGYTF,TGTGCCAGCAGTTTAGGGTGGGCAGGGGGCTTCGGCTACACCTTC
TRBV15,-,TRBJ2-7,few,CATSRDRGFGSYEQYF,TGTGCCACCAGCAGAGATCGCGGGTTTGGGTCCTACGAGCAGTACTTC
TRBV7-9,TRBD2,TRBJ2-1,-,CASSSGTSGRSSYNEQFF,TGTGCCAGCAGCTCGGGGACTAGCGGGAGGAGCTCCTACAATGAGCAGTTCTTC
TRBV7-9,-,TRBJ2-7,-,CARLRGGETYEQYF,TGTGCCAGATTAAGGGGCGGGGAAACCTACGAGCAGTACTTC
TRBV19,-,TRBJ2-3,-,CASRAGATDTQYF,TGTGCCAGTAGGGCAGGGGCCACAGATACGCAGTATTTT
TRBV27,-,TRBJ2-1,once,CASSLSTFRPVQQFF,TGTGCCAGCAGTTTATCGACTTTTCGTCCAGTCCAGCAGTTCTTC
TRBV4-1,-,TRBJ1-2,-,CASSQEINRANYGYTF,TGCGCCAGCAGCCAAGAGATCAACAGAGCTAACTATGGCTACACCTTC
TRBV5-4,-,TRBJ2-3,once,CASSSTTRGPQTDTQYF,TGTGCCAGCAGCTCGACCACCAGGGGCCCTCAAACAGATACGCAGTATTTT
TRBV5-1,TRBD1,TRBJ1-5,-,CASSPGGSGNQPQHF,TGCGCCAGCAGCCCAGGGGGCTCGGGCAATCAGCCCCAGCATTTT
TRBV5-4,-,TRBJ1-2,-,CASSLGGGDYGYTF,TGTGCCAGCAGCTTGGGAGGAGGGGACTATGGCTACACCTTC